Detailed here is one T cell receptor (beta chain). This clone has a handful of counts. The specificity of this receptor is unknown. The input lacks base qualities; no much larger clone sits a single base away. One collaborating source in Seattle enrolled patients during active infection and followed them longitudinally through the course of disease. Whole blood was collected in K2EDTA tubes by collaborating institutions according to the institutions' own protocols. For TCRbeta analysis, collaborators shipped samples in one of three forms: frozen whole blood, isolated PBMCs, or DNA extracted from either of those sample types. This entry belongs to a study of blood T cell repertoires in COVID-19 (dated by TCRdb to between 2020 and 2021). Regarding the study in general: Samples covering the acute and convalescent phases of COVID-19 were provided by collaborators in the United States, Italy and Spain. The material from the prospective study consisted of cDNA or gDNA derived from T cells, B-cell-depleted T cells, or PBMCs. Subjects who had been exposed to COVID-19, were actively infected with it, or had recovered from it provided the deeply sampled blood TCRbeta repertoires that made up the dataset. The repertoires were made available in a free public database intended to serve as a resource for research on the immune response to SARS-CoV-2. Samples came from the ongoing ImmuneRACE study (first 160 participants) plus 1,254 subjects from 6 global collaborators. The sample metadata nearly always contained a de-identified subject ID, COVID-19 status, age in years and sex. Where available, HLA class I and class II types were taken from metadata supplied by the sample provider and were not determined by assay-based typing.

The study at large found these results: How much clinical and demographic metadata was included differed by source and by participant, and the metadata was provided uncurated.

Sequences SEHNR (CDR1) and FQNEAQ (CDR2) are obtained from the germline V gene (reference sequence). The junction carries 11 bases between V and J, which are trimmed by 5 bases and 4 bases respectively. The CDR3 has 13 amino acids, counting the end cysteine and phenylalanine. Only the CDR3 DNA stays, 39 bases, in frame from base 1. TCRbeta CDR3 regions were amplified from genomic DNA using the immunoSEQ Assay, a bias-controlled multiplex PCR. Per the source publication's procedure: Nucleated cell counts per sample were estimated from amplification of reference gene primers within the assay. Sequence reads were collapsed and filtered to measure the absolute abundance of every unique TCRbeta CDR3 rearrangement. For each sample, productive Simpson clonality was calculated as the square root of Simpson's diversity index over productive rearrangements. TCRdb provides this immuneACCESS table in a form limited to in-frame rearrangements. Some clones are lacking; in checked studies, under half of them reflect an unresolved V gene, and why the rest are absent is not known. V and J calls and clone size come straight from that table; D and trimming were deduced from the DNA. The sample table records about 230,000 clones; around 80% of these occur just once. The biggest ten clones account for over 1% of the sample.

The V and J segments used are TRBV7-9 and TRBJ1-2; no D gene is confidently identified. This TCR was sampled from a woman younger than 45 with COVID-19, enrolled during active disease. The sequenced sample was peripheral blood. The nucleotide sequence reads TGTGCCAGCAGCCGCGAGGCCTTCTATGGCTACACCTTC. Translated, it gives CASSREAFYGYTF.